This T cell receptor (beta chain) stems from a study of chemoradiotherapy in HPV16-positive cancers (dated by TCRdb to between 2021 and 2022). Describing the broader study: Using functional T-cell assays on cells from two HPV16-positive patients, the researchers defined candidate HPV-specific T-cell clones and common TCR motifs. TCR repertoires from roughly 93 patients with HPV-related cancers were then used to track the candidate HPV-specific TCRs and motifs. The study asked whether T-cell immunity to the HPV oncoproteins E6 and E7 changes during chemoradiotherapy and whether this immunity affects survival. The paper as a whole reports these results and caveats: Improved recurrence-free survival in HPV16-positive patients was associated with expansion of HPV-responsive T cells during chemoradiotherapy. Expansion of candidate HPV-specific clones and E7-related TCR motifs was observed in the tumor microenvironment during treatment, whereas no such expansion was observed for non-HPV-specific T cells. The survival association was reported for HPV16-positive patients, and the functional definition of HPV-specific T cells was derived from only a couple of HPV16-positive patients.

As concerns this clone: No antigen is known for it. No much larger clonotype is one base removed from it; base qualities were not supplied.

Between the V and J ends, shortened by 2 bases and 1 base respectively, the junction contains 15 bases. Per the germline V gene, KGHSH is the CDR1 and LQKENI is the CDR2. The CDR3 holds 17 amino acids from the cysteine to the phenylalanine. CDR3 DNA only is kept here, 51 bases in frame from base 1. The receptor library was made with the immunoSEQ multiplex PCR assay. In its TCRdb copy, this immuneACCESS table keeps in-frame sequences only and misses some clones. Where compared with another copy, unresolved V genes explain less than half of these, and the others have no known cause. The sample yields tens of thousands of clones; roughly 92% were counted once. 22% of the sample rests with the top ten. Repertoires were sampled repeatedly over the course of chemoradiotherapy, so clonal expansion could be followed in the tumor microenvironment.

Rearrangement joined TRBV18 to TRBJ2-1; a tentative D call is TRBD2 (7 bases match). The TCR originated in a human donor with HPV-associated anogenital cancer. The sample here was blood, taken from a patient who underwent chemoradiotherapy. Here the CDR3 is given as CASSPGGALASYNEQFF. The nucleotides are TGTGCCAGCTCACCAGGGGGGGCTCTAGCGTCCTACAATGAGCAGTTCTTC.